What follows are 27 T cell receptor beta chains derived from one specimen sequenced in a study of blood T cells in healthy people across ages. A second PCR, run for roughly 7 to 12 cycles, used a sample-barcoded 5' primer plus a J-beta primer mix. MiXCR, applied by TCRdb to the 5' RACE reads, yields one record per CDR3 protein. The sample gives more than 500,000 distinct CDR3 sequences, about 25% of which show up once; roughly 20% is in the top ten. Sequencing used blood. These receptors were taken from a woman aged 70-85 years in good health.

The V and J genes are TRBV7-9 and TRBJ1-2; D may be TRBD1 (6 bases). The CDR3 covers 13 residues. V was trimmed by 4 bases and J by 8 bases, leaving 14 bases between them. In germline, CDR1 is SEHNR, CDR2 FQNEAQ (reference sequence). The chain's CDR3 is CASSWRTDGGYTF. In nucleotides, the CDR3 is TGTGCCAGCAGCTGGCGGACAGATGGGGGCTACACCTTC. Filled out from reference TRBV7-9 and TRBJ1-2, the complete variable domain reads DTGVSQNPRHKITKRGQNVTFRCDPISEHNRLYWYRQTLGQGPEFLTYFQNEAQLEKSRLLSDRFSAERPKGSFSTLEIQRTEQGDSAMYLCASSWRTDGGYTFGSGTRLTVV.

This clonotype appeared a few times. This chain links TRBV18 with TRBJ1-2, with a tentative D call TRBD1 (5 bases). This CDR3 contains 15 residues. Trimming took 1 base from V and 8 from J, leaving 17 bases between them. CDR1 and CDR2 from the germline V gene are KGHSH and LQKENI. The chain's CDR3 is CASSPQGRARMGYTF. The CDR3 bases are TGTGCCAGCTCACCACAGGGCAGGGCGCGGATGGGCTACACCTTC.

This clonotype was detected a few times. The CDR3 sequence is CASSRQLSNTEAFF. The DNA for the CDR3 is TGTGCCAGCAGCCGACAGCTTTCGAACACTGAAGCTTTCTTT. V usage is TRBV11-1 and J usage is TRBJ1-1, with D tentatively TRBD1 (5 bases). Germline CDR1 is SGHAT and CDR2 is FQDESV (reference sequence). The CDR3 has 14 residues. V lost 5 bases and J lost 1, with 11 bases in between.

This chain joins TRBV5-6 and TRBJ2-7; D may be TRBD1 (5 bases). The length of the CDR3 is 14 residues. CDR1 is SGHDT and CDR2 is YYEEEE in the germline V gene. V lost 1 base and J lost 5, with 13 bases in between. The CDR3 is CASSLLPDRHEQYF. CDR3 nucleotides: TGTGCCAGCAGCTTGCTACCCGACAGACACGAGCAGTACTTC.

The V call is TRBV18, the J call TRBJ1-1; D not resolved. V was pared by 2 bases and J by 8 bases, with 9 bases between. This CDR3 comprises 12 residues. Germline V gives CDR1 KGHSH, CDR2 LQKENI. The CDR3 region is CASSPGRQEAFF. The CDR3 coding sequence is TGTGCCAGCTCACCAGGACGGCAAGAAGCTTTCTTT.

This clonotype showed up just a few times. The chain recombines TRBV2 with TRBJ2-3; D ambiguous. Germline V gene sequence: CDR1 SNHLY, CDR2 FYNNEI. The CDR3 spans 12 residues. Between the trimmed V and J ends, which lost 3 bases and 7 bases, there was a span of 8 bases. The CDR3 sequence is CASSDQVNTQYF. CDR3 bases: TGTGCCAGCAGTGATCAGGTTAATACGCAGTATTTT.

This clonotype was seen only a few times. In DNA form, the CDR3 reads TGCGCCAGCAGCCAAGGAGGGACTAGCGGGGGGTTTTTCAATGAGCAGTTCTTC. Protein: CASSQGGTSGGFFNEQFF. J is TRBJ2-1 and V is TRBV4-3, with 15 bases lining up with TRBD2. V lost 1 base and J lost 6; bases outside the gene matches: 7. Germline CDR1 is LGHNA and CDR2 is YSLEER. CDR3 length: 18 amino acids.

The CDR3 loop is CSASFGQGNSPLHF. The CDR3 DNA sequence: TGCAGTGCTAGTTTCGGACAGGGAAATTCACCCCTCCACTTT. This chain uses TRBV20-1 with TRBJ1-6; 8 bases align to TRBD1. The CDR3 sequence is 14 residues long. CDR1 is DFQATT, CDR2 SNEGSKA, per germline (reference sequence). Trimming cost V 3 bases and J 7 bases; bases outside gene matches: 5.

This clonotype was recorded a few times. Here the CDR3 DNA reads TGTGCCAGCTCACCACCGGCCCGCACGGGCGACGAGCAGTACTTC. Protein: CASSPPARTGDEQYF. This chain links TRBV18 with TRBJ2-7, with no clear D. This CDR3 contains 15 residues. Per the germline V gene, CDR1 is KGHSH and CDR2 is LQKENI. V gave up 0 bases and J gave up 5 bases, with 14 bases separating them.

The chain has TRBV3-1 and TRBJ2-1; D gene unclear. Germline values: CDR1 LGHDT, CDR2 YNNKEL (reference sequence). The V end was cut by 8 bases, the J end by 4 bases, with 12 bases between. This CDR3 contains 13 residues. In DNA form, the CDR3 reads TGTGCCAGCGACTCGGACGGGTACAATGAGCAGTTCTTC. Its translation: CASDSDGYNEQFF.

The CDR3 is CAISGGQDNSPLHF. The CDR3 nucleotides read TGTGCCATCAGTGGGGGACAGGACAATTCACCCCTCCACTTT. This rearrangement joins TRBV10-3 to TRBJ1-6; 8 bases align to TRBD1. CDR1 and CDR2 from the germline V gene are ENHRY and SYGVKD. The CDR3 has 14 residues. V shed 4 bases and J 7 bases; nucleotides not matched to a gene: 3.

The rearrangement links TRBV11-1 to TRBJ2-4; D call uncertain. Germline V lookup: CDR1 SGHAT, CDR2 FQDESV (reference sequence). V lost 2 bases and J 0 bases, leaving 11 bases between the germline ends. The CDR3 spans 16 residues. The CDR3 reads CASSLHGYQAKNIQYF. Here the CDR3 DNA reads TGTGCCAGCAGCTTACACGGTTACCAAGCCAAAAACATTCAGTACTTC.

This chain links TRBV5-4 with TRBJ2-5; unclear D gene. The DNA end favors TRBJ2-7, so the J call may be wrong. This CDR3 has 13 amino acids. Germline values: CDR1 SGHNT, CDR2 YYREEE (reference sequence). The CDR3 nucleotides read TGTGCCAGCAGCCTAGACCTGACCTACGAGCAGTACTTC. It translates to CASSLDLTYEQYF.

This clonotype was observed a few times. This chain joins TRBV5-1 and TRBJ1-4; TRBD1 matches 8 bases. The CDR3 length is 16 residues. Germline V gene sequence: CDR1 SGHRS, CDR2 YFSETQ. The V segment lost 0 bases and the J segment 2 bases; nucleotides outside the gene matches: 3. This chain's CDR3 is CASSLGTGLTNEKLFF. The CDR3 DNA is TGCGCCAGCAGCTTGGGGACAGGGCTTACTAATGAAAAACTGTTTTTT.

The CDR3 DNA reads TGTGCCAGCAGCTTAGGACAGGGGGATACTCAGCCCCAGCATTTT. Its protein product is CASSLGQGDTQPQHF. The rearrangement uses TRBV7-2 and TRBJ1-5; 9 bases are a match to TRBD1. J gave up 6 bases and V 1 base, and 4 bases lay outside the gene matches. This CDR3 spans 15 amino acids. Per the germline V gene, CDR1 is SGHTA and CDR2 is FQGNSA.

V is TRBV10-2 and J is TRBJ1-1; perhaps TRBD1 as D (6 bases). V was trimmed by 8 bases and J by 1 base, leaving 8 bases between them. The V gene's germline CDR1 is WSHSY and CDR2 SAAADI. The CDR3 is 12 amino acids. CDR3 sequence reads: CASGQQNTEAFF. CDR3 in DNA: TGCGCCAGCGGACAGCAGAACACTGAAGCTTTCTTT.

This clonotype was counted only a few times. The chain has TRBV20-1 and TRBJ2-5; D perhaps matches TRBD2 (5 bases). This CDR3 spans 14 amino acids. The V end was cut by 0 bases, the J end by 4 bases, with 12 bases between. The germline V gene has CDR1 DFQATT and CDR2 SNEGSKA (reference sequence). The CDR3 DNA follows: TGCAGTGCTAGAGATCCAAAGGGAGTAGAGACCCAGTACTTC. It translates to CSARDPKGVETQYF.

The J gene is TRBJ1-2, the V gene TRBV20-1; D not resolved. This CDR3 is 13 amino acids long. V was shortened by 2 bases and J by 4 bases, with 11 bases between the two germline ends. Per the germline V gene, CDR1 is DFQATT and CDR2 is SNEGSKA (reference sequence). CDR3 sequence (DNA): TGCAGTGCTAGACTACCCGGTACCTATGGCTACACCTTC. Translation: CSARLPGTYGYTF.

V is TRBV5-5 and J is TRBJ2-5, with D perhaps TRBD1 (5 bases). The J call may be mistaken, given a closer DNA end match to TRBJ2-7. This CDR3 is built from 15 residues. CDR1 and CDR2 from the germline V gene are SGHKS and YYEKEE (reference sequence). CDR3 nucleotide sequence: TGTGCCAGCAGCTTGTCAGGGCAAGGATTCGACGAGCAGTACTTC. Its translation: CASSLSGQGFDEQYF.

The chain recombines TRBV29-1 with TRBJ1-2; TRBD1 aligns across 7 bases. The ends lost 4 bases at V and 5 bases at J; junction bases unmatched: 10. This CDR3 spans 14 amino acids. The germline gives CDR1 SQVTM, CDR2 ANQGSEA. The CDR3 bases are TGCAGCGTTGGCCGGGACAGCCCTCGGTATGGCTACACCTTC. This gives the protein CSVGRDSPRYGYTF.

This clonotype was observed a handful of times. Sequence at one end of the junction differs from germline and may be a read error. The V and J genes are TRBV24-1 and TRBJ1-3, with no clear D. The CDR3 consists of 13 residues. CDR1 and CDR2 from the germline V gene are KGHDR and SFDVKD. The CDR3 spells CAVQTSSGNTTYF. The CDR3, as DNA: TGTGCCGTACAGACATCCTCTGGAAACACCACATATTTT.

The J gene is TRBJ2-7, the V gene TRBV24-1; D is uncertain. Between the trimmed V and J ends, which lost 4 bases and 7 bases, there was a span of 13 bases. Germline CDR1 and CDR2: KGHDR and SFDVKD. CDR3 size: 13 residues. The CDR3 is CATSDHLSPEQYF. In nucleotides, the CDR3 is TGTGCCACCAGTGACCATCTCTCTCCTGAGCAGTACTTC.

This clonotype has just one count. The chain is built from TRBV20-1 and TRBJ1-1, with TRBD1 as a possible D gene (5 bases). The V end lost 3 bases, the J end lost 0 bases, and 11 bases lay between the germline ends. The CDR3 has 14 residues. Germline CDR1 reads DFQATT; CDR2 reads SNEGSKA (reference sequence). The CDR3 DNA sequence: TGCAGTGCTAGGCTTGGGGCGGTGAACACTGAAGCTTTCTTT. This gives the protein CSARLGAVNTEAFF.

The chain has TRBV20-1 and TRBJ2-7, with 9 bases aligning to TRBD2. J lost 3 bases, V lost 6 bases, and 9 bases had no gene match. Germline V gene lookup returns CDR1 DFQATT and CDR2 SNEGSKA (reference sequence). This CDR3 is 14 amino acids long. The CDR3 loop reads CSALSGGTFYEQYF. In DNA, the CDR3 is TGCAGTGCCCTTAGCGGGGGTACCTTCTACGAGCAGTACTTC.

This clonotype was recorded only once. This chain links TRBV20-1 with TRBJ2-1, with D possibly TRBD2 on 5 matching bases. The CDR3 sequence is 13 residues long. The V gene lost 3 bases and the J gene lost 5 bases, with 11 bases spanning the gap. Germline V gene sequence: CDR1 DFQATT, CDR2 SNEGSKA (reference sequence). The CDR3 DNA is TGCAGTGCTAGCCCCGGGGTAGACAATGAGCAGTTCTTC. It specifies CSASPGVDNEQFF.

The V gene is TRBV3-1, the J gene TRBJ1-2; D is unresolved. Trimming removed 4 bases from V and 6 bases from J, with 12 bases in between. Per the germline V gene, CDR1 is LGHDT and CDR2 is YNNKEL (reference sequence). This CDR3 spans 13 amino acids. As DNA, the CDR3 is TGTGCCAGCAGCCGGACGCAGGAGGATGGCTACACCTTC. This codes for CASSRTQEDGYTF.

In its sample, this clonotype was seen a few times. This chain joins TRBV12-5 and TRBJ1-5; the match to TRBD1 covers 9 bases. V trimming: 8 bases; J trimming: 6 bases; junction bases outside the gene matches: 8. Germline V lookup: CDR1 LGHNT, CDR2 FRNRAP. The CDR3 covers 14 residues. Here the CDR3 DNA reads TGTGCTAGTACCGAAACAGGGGGCATTCAGCCCCAGCATTTT. Protein: CASTETGGIQPQHF.